Only a few counts were recorded for the clone carrying this T cell receptor beta chain. The target antigen is unknown. This entry is derived from a study of shared clonotypes between healthy human individuals. Genomic DNA belonging to each subset was distributed in equal measure over several immunoSEQ plates. Method: immunoSEQ multiplex PCR; TCRdb's copy keeps in-frame clones and lacks some. The sample has 550,000 to 850,000 clones, 72% seen once. Study-wide points: Naive subsets generally exceeded memory subsets in estimated richness. Sorted-subset samples were not fully sequenced, rarefaction indicated.

Every donor was a Caucasian adult from Nashville, Tennessee. Germline V lookup: CDR1 MDHEN, CDR2 SYDVKM. The CDR3 has 15 amino acids. The V gene lost 3 bases and the J gene lost 0 bases, with 12 bases spanning the gap. The chain is built from TRBV28 and TRBJ2-7; D gene unclear. Sequencing was carried out using memory CD4+ T cells sorted from blood. Subset of the sample: CD45RA-negative fraction. This clonotype originated in a woman aged 25 to 39 in good health. CDR3 DNA sequence: TGTGCCAGCAGTTTTCCCGCGGTGAGCTCCTACGAGCAGTACTTC. Protein sequence: CASSFPAVSSYEQYF.